The T cell receptor (beta chain) described here comes from a study of blood T cell repertoires in COVID-19. Study in general: The United States, Italy and Spain were the sources of the acute and convalescent COVID-19 samples. T cells, B-cell-depleted T cells, or PBMCs provided the cDNA or gDNA that served as material.

The trim removed 0 bases at V and 4 bases at J, leaving 3 bases unmatched. The CDR3 consists of 15 residues. Germline-derived CDR1 and CDR2 are MNHNY and SVGAGI (reference sequence). In the source study's methods: Amplification from reference gene primers served as the basis for estimated nucleated cell counts. Method: immunoSEQ multiplex PCR; TCRdb's copy keeps in-frame clones and lacks some. Clone size and the V and J calls come from that table; the DNA yielded D and trimming. The data show fewer than 250,000 clones, with about 83% seen just once and more than 4.5% held by the top ten. This clone has a handful of counts. Different DNA sequences within this sample yield the same CDR3.

This chain uses TRBV6-6 with TRBJ1-3, with TRBD1 matching 7 bases. Sequenced sample: peripheral blood. This clonotype was obtained from a woman in her seventies with active or convalescent COVID-19. CDR3 in amino acids: CASSYSTGRGNTIYF. CDR3 nucleotides: TGTGCCAGCAGTTACTCGACAGGGCGAGGAAACACCATATATTTT.